This T cell receptor beta chain originates from a study of post-analysis software for immune sequencing data. Whole-study results and caveats: F measure grouped same-batch samples tightly together. Compared with controls, patients had more of about 5 TRBV segments, including TRBV5-6, TRBV5-1 and TRBV20-1.

Note on this clonotype: Its antigen remains unidentified.

CDR3 length: 15 amino acids. Every TCR beta cDNA library bore unique molecular identifiers. When about 0.9 to 11 million T cells were used, they gave 500,000 or so cDNA molecules. TCRdb redid the calling of the PCR reads with MiXCR, one entry per CDR3 protein. Among approximately 660,000 distinct CDR3 sequences listed, approximately 60% were seen once. The V and J genes are TRBV12-3 or TRBV12-4 and TRBJ2-7; 7 positions agree with TRBD2. Gene TRBJ2-4 matches the end of the DNA better, so the J call may be wrong. The sample was blood. The receptor was isolated from a girl under 10 years old with multiple sclerosis. The CDR3 loop is CASSLVSGAANIQYF. CDR3 nucleotides: TGTGCCAGCAGTTTAGTCAGCGGGGCCGCAAACATTCAGTACTTC.